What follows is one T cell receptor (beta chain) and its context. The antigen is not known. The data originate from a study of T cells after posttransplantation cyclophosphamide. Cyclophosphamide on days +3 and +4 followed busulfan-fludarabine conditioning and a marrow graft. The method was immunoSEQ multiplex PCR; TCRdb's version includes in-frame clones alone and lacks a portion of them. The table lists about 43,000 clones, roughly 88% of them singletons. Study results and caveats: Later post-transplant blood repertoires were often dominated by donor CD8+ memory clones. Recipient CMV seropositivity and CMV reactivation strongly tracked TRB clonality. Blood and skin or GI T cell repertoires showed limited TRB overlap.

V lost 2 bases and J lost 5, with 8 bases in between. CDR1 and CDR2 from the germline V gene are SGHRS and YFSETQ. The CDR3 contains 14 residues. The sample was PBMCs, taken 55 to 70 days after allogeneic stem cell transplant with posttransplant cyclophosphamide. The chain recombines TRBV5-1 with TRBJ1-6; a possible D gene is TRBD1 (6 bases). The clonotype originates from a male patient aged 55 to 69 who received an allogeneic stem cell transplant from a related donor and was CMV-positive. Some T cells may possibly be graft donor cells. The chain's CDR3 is CASSFTGHNSPLHF. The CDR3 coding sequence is TGCGCCAGCAGCTTCACAGGGCATAATTCACCCCTCCACTTT. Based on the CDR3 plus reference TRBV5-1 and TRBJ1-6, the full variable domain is KAGVTQTPRYLIKTRGQQVTLSCSPISGHRSVSWYQQTPGQGLQFLFEYFSETQRNKGNFPGRFSGRQFSNSRSEMNVSTLELGDSALYLCASSFTGHNSPLHFGNGTRLTVT.